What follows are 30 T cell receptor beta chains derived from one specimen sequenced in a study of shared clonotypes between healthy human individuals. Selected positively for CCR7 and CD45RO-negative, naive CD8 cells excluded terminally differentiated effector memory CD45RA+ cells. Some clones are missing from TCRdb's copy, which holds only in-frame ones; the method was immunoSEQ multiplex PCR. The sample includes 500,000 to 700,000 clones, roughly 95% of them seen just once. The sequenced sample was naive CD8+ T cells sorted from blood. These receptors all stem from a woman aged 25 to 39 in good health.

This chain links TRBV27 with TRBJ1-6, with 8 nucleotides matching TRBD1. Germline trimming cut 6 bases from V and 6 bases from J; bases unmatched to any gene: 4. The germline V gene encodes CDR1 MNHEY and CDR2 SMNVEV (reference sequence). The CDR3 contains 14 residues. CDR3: CASSRQGSNSPLHF. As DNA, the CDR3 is TGTGCCAGCAGCCGACAGGGGAGTAATTCACCCCTCCACTTT.

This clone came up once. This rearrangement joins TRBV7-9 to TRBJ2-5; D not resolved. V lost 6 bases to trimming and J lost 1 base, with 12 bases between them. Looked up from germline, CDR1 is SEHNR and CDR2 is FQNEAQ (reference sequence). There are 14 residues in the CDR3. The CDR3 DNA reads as TGTGCCAGCAGTACCGGCCGTTTCCAAGAGACCCAGTACTTC. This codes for CASSTGRFQETQYF. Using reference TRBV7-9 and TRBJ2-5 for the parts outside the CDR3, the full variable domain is DTGVSQNPRHKITKRGQNVTFRCDPISEHNRLYWYRQTLGQGPEFLTYFQNEAQLEKSRLLSDRFSAERPKGSFSTLEIQRTEQGDSAMYLCASSTGRFQETQYFGPGTRLLVL.

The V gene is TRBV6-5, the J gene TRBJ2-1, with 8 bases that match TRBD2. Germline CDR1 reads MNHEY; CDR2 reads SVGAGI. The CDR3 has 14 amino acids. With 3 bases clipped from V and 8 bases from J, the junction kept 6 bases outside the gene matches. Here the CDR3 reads CASSYTGGYDEQFF. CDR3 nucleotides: TGTGCCAGCAGTTATACGGGAGGGTACGATGAGCAGTTCTTC.

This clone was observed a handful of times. This CDR3 reads CASSSSNTEAFF. For the CDR3, the DNA is TGTGCCAGCAGCAGTAGTAACACTGAAGCTTTCTTT. The chain carries TRBV5-6 and TRBJ1-1; no clear D gene. The CDR3 consists of 12 residues. Germline-derived CDR1 and CDR2 are SGHDT and YYEEEE. Deletions cut 4 bases from V and 2 bases from J, with 6 bases between.

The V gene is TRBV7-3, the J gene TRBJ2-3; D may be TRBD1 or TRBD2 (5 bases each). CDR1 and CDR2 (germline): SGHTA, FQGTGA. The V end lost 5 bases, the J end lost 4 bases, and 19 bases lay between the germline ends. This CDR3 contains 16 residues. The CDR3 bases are TGTGCCAGCAGCCCCCGGGACCGGGAAGGTCCAGATACGCAGTATTTT. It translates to CASSPRDREGPDTQYF.

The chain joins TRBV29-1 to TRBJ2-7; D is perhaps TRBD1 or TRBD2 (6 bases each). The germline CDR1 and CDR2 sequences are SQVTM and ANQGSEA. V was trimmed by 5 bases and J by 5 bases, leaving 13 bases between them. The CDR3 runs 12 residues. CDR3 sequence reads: CSVRGGRNEQYF. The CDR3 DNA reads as TGCAGCGTTCGTGGGGGGCGGAACGAGCAGTACTTC.

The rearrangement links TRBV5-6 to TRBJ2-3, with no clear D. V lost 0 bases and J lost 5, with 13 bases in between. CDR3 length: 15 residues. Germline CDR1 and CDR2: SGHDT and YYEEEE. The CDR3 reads CASSLGGLGIDTQYF. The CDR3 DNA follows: TGTGCCAGCAGCTTGGGAGGCCTCGGTATAGATACGCAGTATTTT.

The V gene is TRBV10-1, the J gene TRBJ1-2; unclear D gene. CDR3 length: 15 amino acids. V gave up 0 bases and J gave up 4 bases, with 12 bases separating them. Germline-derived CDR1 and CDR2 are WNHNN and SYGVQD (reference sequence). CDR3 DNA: TGCGCCAGCAGTGAGTCATCCTCCATGAGCTATGGCTACACCTTC. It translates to CASSESSSMSYGYTF.

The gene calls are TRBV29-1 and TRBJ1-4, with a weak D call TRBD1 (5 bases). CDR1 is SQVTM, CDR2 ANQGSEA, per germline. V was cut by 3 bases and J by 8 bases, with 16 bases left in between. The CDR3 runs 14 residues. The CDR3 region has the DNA TGCAGCGTTGACAGGGAGTGGTGCAACGAAAAACTGTTTTTT. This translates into CSVDREWCNEKLFF.

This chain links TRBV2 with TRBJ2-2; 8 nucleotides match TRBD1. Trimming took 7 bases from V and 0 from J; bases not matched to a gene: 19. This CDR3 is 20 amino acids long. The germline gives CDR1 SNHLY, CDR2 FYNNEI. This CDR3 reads CASTDGGTGDNRANTGELFF. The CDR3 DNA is TGTGCCAGCACTGATGGGGGGACAGGAGATAATCGCGCGAACACCGGGGAGCTGTTTTTT.

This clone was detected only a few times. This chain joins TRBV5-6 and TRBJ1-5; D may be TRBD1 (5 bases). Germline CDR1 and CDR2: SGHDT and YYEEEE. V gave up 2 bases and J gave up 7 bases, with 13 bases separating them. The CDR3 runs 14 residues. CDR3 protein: CASSFRGVGQPQHF. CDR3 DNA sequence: TGTGCCAGCAGCTTCCGGGGCGTAGGGCAGCCCCAGCATTTT.

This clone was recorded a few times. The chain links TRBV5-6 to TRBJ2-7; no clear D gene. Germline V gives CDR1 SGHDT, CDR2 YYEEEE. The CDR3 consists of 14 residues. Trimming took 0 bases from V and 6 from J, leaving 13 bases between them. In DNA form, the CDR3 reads TGTGCCAGCAGCTTGGCGGCCCGCTTGGTCGAGCAGTACTTC. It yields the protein CASSLAARLVEQYF.

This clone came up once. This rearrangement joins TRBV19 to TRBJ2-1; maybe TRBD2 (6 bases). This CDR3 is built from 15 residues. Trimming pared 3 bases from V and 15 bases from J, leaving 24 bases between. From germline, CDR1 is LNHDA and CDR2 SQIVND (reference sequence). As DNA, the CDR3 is TGTGCCAGTAGTATTCGACTAGAGGGTAGGGCCCCCGGGTTCTTC. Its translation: CASSIRLEGRAPGFF.

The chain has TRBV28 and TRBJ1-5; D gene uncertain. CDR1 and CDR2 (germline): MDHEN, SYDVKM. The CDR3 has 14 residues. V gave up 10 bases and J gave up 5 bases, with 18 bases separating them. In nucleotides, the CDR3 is TGTGCCACTCCCCTGTATGGGGTTGATCAGCCCCAGCATTTT. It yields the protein CATPLYGVDQPQHF.

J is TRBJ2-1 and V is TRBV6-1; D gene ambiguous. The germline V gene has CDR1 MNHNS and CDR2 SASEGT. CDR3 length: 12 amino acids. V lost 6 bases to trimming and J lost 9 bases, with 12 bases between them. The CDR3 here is CASSYVGVEQFF. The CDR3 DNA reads TGTGCCAGCAGCTATGTCGGTGTTGAGCAGTTCTTC.

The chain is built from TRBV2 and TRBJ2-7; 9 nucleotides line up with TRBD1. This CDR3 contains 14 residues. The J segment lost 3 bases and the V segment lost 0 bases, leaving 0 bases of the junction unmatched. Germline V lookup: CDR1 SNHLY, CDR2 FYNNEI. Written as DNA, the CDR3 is TGTGCCAGCAGTGAAGCGGGACAGGGCTACGAGCAGTACTTC. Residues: CASSEAGQGYEQYF.

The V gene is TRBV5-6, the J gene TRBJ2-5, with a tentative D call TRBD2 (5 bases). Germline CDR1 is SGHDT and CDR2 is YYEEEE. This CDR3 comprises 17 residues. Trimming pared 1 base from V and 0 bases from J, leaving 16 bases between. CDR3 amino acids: CASSLLSSGLYQETQYF. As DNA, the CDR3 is TGTGCCAGCAGCTTGCTTTCCAGCGGATTGTACCAAGAGACCCAGTACTTC. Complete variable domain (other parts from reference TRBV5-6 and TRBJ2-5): DAGVTQSPTHLIKTRGQQVTLRCSPKSGHDTVSWYQQALGQGPQFIFQYYEEEERQRGNFPDRFSGHQFPNYSSELNVNALLLGDSALYLCASSLLSSGLYQETQYFGPGTRLLVL.

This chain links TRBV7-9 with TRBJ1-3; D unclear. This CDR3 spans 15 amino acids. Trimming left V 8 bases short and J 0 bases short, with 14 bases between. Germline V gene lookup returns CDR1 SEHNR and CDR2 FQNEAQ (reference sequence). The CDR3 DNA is TGTGCCAGCGTTGGCGTGGCAGACTCTGGAAACACCATATATTTT. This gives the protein CASVGVADSGNTIYF.

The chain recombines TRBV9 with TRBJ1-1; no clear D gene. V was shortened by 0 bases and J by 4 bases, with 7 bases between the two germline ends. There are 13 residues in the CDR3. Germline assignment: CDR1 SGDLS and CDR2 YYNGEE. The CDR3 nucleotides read TGTGCCAGCAGCGTAGGTTTGACCACTGAAGCTTTCTTT. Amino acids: CASSVGLTTEAFF.

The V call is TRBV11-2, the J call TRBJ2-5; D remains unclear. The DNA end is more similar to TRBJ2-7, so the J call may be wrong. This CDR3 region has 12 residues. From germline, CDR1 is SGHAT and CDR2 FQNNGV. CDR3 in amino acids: CASSLVGYEQYF. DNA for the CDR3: TGTGCCAGCAGCTTAGTTGGGTACGAGCAGTACTTC.

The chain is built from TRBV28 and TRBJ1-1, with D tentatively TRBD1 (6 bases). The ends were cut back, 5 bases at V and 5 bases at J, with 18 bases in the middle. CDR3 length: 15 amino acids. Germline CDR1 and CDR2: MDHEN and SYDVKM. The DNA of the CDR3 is TGTGCCAGCAGTCCGGTTGTTGGGGGGCAAACTGAAGCTTTCTTT. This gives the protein CASSPVVGGQTEAFF.

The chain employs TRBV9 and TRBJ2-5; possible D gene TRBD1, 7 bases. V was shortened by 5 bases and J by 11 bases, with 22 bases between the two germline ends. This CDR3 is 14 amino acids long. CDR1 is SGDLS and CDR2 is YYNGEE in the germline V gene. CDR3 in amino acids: CASSLRDSPREQYF. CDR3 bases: TGTGCCAGCAGTCTACGGGACAGCCCTCGGGAGCAGTACTTC.

The DNA for the CDR3 is TGTGCCACCAGCGCCGGGACTAGCGGGGCCTACGAGCAGTACTTC. Residues: CATSAGTSGAYEQYF. The V call is TRBV15, the J call TRBJ2-7, with TRBD2 matching over 13 bases. The CDR3 sequence is 15 residues long. The germline V gene has CDR1 LNHNV and CDR2 YYDKDF (reference sequence). With V trimmed by 5 bases and J by 2 bases, 3 bases remained unmatched.

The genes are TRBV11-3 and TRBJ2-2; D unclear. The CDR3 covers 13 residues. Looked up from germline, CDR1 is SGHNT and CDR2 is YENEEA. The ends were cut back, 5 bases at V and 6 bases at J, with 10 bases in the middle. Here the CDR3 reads CASSRGHSGELFF. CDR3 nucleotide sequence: TGTGCCAGCAGCCGCGGCCACTCCGGGGAGCTGTTTTTT.

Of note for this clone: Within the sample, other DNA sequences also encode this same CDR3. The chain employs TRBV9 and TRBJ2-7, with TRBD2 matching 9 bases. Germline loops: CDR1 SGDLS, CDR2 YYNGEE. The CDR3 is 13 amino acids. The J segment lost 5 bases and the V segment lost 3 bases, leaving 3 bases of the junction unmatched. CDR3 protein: CASSAGLANEQYF. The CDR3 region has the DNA TGTGCCAGCAGCGCGGGACTAGCAAACGAGCAGTACTTC. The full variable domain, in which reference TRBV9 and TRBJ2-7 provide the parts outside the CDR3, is DSGVTQTPKHLITATGQRVTLRCSPRSGDLSVYWYQQSLDQGLQFLIQYYNGEERAKGNILERFSAQQFPDLHSELNLSSLELGDSALYFCASSAGLANEQYFGPGTRLTVT.

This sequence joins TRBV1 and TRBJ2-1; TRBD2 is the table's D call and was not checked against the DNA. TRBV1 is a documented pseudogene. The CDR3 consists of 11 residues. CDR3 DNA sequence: TGCACCAGCGGAGCTAGGAATCGGCAGTTCTTC. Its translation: CTSGARNRQFF.

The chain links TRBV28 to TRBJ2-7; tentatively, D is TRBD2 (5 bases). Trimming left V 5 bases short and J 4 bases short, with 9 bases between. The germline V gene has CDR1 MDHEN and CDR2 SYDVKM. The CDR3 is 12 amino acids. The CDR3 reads CASSPGLYEQYF. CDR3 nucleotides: TGTGCCAGCAGTCCTGGACTTTACGAGCAGTACTTC.

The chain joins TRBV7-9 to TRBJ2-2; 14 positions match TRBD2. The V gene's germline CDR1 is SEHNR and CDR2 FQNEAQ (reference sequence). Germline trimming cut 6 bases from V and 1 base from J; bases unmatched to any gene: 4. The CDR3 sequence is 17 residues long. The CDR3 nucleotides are TGTGCCAGCAGAGATGGGACTAGCGGGGGGAACACCGGGGAGCTGTTTTTT. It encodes CASRDGTSGGNTGELFF. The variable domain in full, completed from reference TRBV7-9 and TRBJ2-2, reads DTGVSQNPRHKITKRGQNVTFRCDPISEHNRLYWYRQTLGQGPEFLTYFQNEAQLEKSRLLSDRFSAERPKGSFSTLEIQRTEQGDSAMYLCASRDGTSGGNTGELFFGEGSRLTVL.

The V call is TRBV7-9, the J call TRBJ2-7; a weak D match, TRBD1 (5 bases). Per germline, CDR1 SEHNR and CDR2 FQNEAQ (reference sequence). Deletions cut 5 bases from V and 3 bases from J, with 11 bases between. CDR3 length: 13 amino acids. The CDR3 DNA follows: TGTGCCAGCAGCCCCGACAGCCGCTACGAGCAGTACTTC. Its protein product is CASSPDSRYEQYF.

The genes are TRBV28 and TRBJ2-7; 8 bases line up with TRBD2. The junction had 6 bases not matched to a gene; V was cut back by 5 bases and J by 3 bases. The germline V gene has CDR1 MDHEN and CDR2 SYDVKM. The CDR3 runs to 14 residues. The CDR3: CASSNSGSLYEQYF. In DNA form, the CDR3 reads TGTGCCAGCAGTAACAGCGGGAGTCTCTACGAGCAGTACTTC.